Following are 21 T cell receptor beta chains from one sample sequenced in a study of response to subunit inactivated influenza vaccine. TCRdb used MiXCR to reprocess the RT-PCR reads, holding one entry per CDR3 protein. The table has 750,000 to 850,000 distinct CDR3 sequences, about a fifth seen once. The material was PBMCs from blood, obtained about 5 days after vaccination. All receptors come from a man aged 45-65 years who received an inactivated influenza vaccine.

This clonotype has only a few counts. The gene calls are TRBV5-4 and TRBJ2-1, with a possible D match to TRBD1 (6 bases). Germline V lookup: CDR1 SGHNT, CDR2 YYREEE (reference sequence). The CDR3 length is 15 residues. V was clipped by 0 bases and J by 3 bases, with 10 bases between them. The CDR3 sequence: CASSLGTESYNEQFF. The CDR3 DNA reads as TGTGCCAGCAGCTTGGGGACAGAGAGCTACAATGAGCAGTTCTTC.

This clonotype was seen repeatedly, ten times or more. The chain combines TRBV10-3 with TRBJ2-1; 8 positions match TRBD1. CDR1 ENHRY and CDR2 SYGVKD come from the germline V gene. The CDR3 loop spans 14 amino acids. The J segment lost 7 bases and the V segment lost 10 bases, leaving 12 bases of the junction unmatched. CDR3 residues: CATSEGRQGNEQFF. The CDR3 DNA reads TGTGCCACCTCTGAGGGGCGACAGGGGAATGAGCAGTTCTTC.

V is TRBV6-2 or TRBV6-3 and J is TRBJ2-5; D is perhaps TRBD2 (6 bases). The CDR3 totals 15 residues. CDR1 MNHEY and CDR2 SVGEGT come from the germline V gene. Trimming shortened V by 4 bases and J by 5 bases, and 17 bases separated the two germline ends. The CDR3 sequence: CASSSLRGFYETQYF. As DNA, the CDR3 is TGTGCCAGCAGTTCCTTGCGGGGATTTTATGAGACCCAGTACTTC.

This clonotype has more than one count but fewer than ten. CDR3 coding DNA: TGTGCCACCAGCAGAGACTTCTACGAGCAGTACTTC. Translated: CATSRDFYEQYF. The chain couples TRBV15 to TRBJ2-7, with unresolved D. The CDR3 runs 12 residues. The ends were cut back, 0 bases at V and 3 bases at J, with 3 bases in the middle. From germline, CDR1 is LNHNV and CDR2 YYDKDF (reference sequence). Together with reference TRBV15 and TRBJ2-7, the CDR3 gives the full variable domain: DAMVIQNPRYQVTQFGKPVTLSCSQTLNHNVMYWYQQKSSQAPKLLFHYYDKDFNNEADTPDNFQSRRPNTSFCFLDIRSPGLGDTAMYLCATSRDFYEQYFGPGTRLTVT.

In its sample, this clonotype was seen many times. The junction differs from germline at one of its ends, possibly a read error. The rearrangement links TRBV4-1 to TRBJ2-2, with 9 bases lining up with TRBD1. This CDR3 is 17 amino acids long. The germline gives CDR1 MGHRA, CDR2 YSYEKL. Here the CDR3 DNA reads TGCGCCAGCAACCAACTACCGGGACAGGGGAACACCGGGGAGCTGTTTTTT. Translated, it gives CASNQLPGQGNTGELFF.

The V gene is TRBV20-1, the J gene TRBJ2-7; 7 nucleotides agree with TRBD1. Germline V gives CDR1 DFQATT, CDR2 SNEGSKA (reference sequence). Unmatched junction bases numbered 10, after V lost 5 bases and J lost 6 bases. The CDR3 runs to 13 residues. The CDR3 DNA reads as TGCAGTGCTCCCCGGACAGGCTTGTTCGAGCAGTACTTC. Protein: CSAPRTGLFEQYF.

In its sample, this clonotype was seen a few times. This chain joins TRBV5-1 and TRBJ2-5, with 14 positions matching TRBD2. CDR3 length equals 15 residues. CDR1 and CDR2 (germline): SGHRS, YFSETQ. Trimming removed 6 bases from V and 3 bases from J; junction bases left unmatched: 4. The CDR3 region has the DNA TGCGCCAGCACCTGGACTAGCGGGGGGAAAGAGACCCAGTACTTC. It yields the protein CASTWTSGGKETQYF.

The genes are TRBV4-2 and TRBJ1-1; 7 bases match TRBD1. The trim removed 4 bases at V and 4 bases at J, leaving 9 bases unmatched. Germline V gives CDR1 LGHNA, CDR2 YNFKEQ. There are 15 residues in the CDR3. CDR3 bases: TGTGCCAGCAGCCCAGACCCAGGGGGAGGCACTGAAGCTTTCTTT. This codes for CASSPDPGGGTEAFF.

The chain links TRBV28 to TRBJ2-5, with 7 bases lining up with TRBD2. The V gene's germline CDR1 is MDHEN and CDR2 SYDVKM. Trimming cost V 6 bases and J 5 bases; bases outside gene matches: 9. This CDR3 comprises 14 residues. The CDR3 spells CASSFRREMETQYF. DNA for the CDR3: TGTGCCAGCAGCTTTCGGCGGGAGATGGAGACCCAGTACTTC.

This clonotype appeared a few times. This chain connects TRBV18 to TRBJ2-1, with 9 bases lining up with TRBD1. Germline loops: CDR1 KGHSH, CDR2 LQKENI. The CDR3 totals 13 residues. The V segment lost 2 bases and the J segment 8 bases; nucleotides outside the gene matches: 1. The CDR3 reads CASSPTGGYEQFF. The CDR3, as DNA: TGTGCCAGCTCACCAACAGGGGGCTATGAGCAGTTCTTC.

Of note for this clonotype: Being one base from a much bigger clone, this may be a read error. The chain joins TRBV24-1 to TRBJ2-6, with D unresolved. The CDR3 totals 13 residues. Germline CDR1 KGHDR, CDR2 SFDVKD. V dropped 6 bases and J dropped 0 bases, with 2 bases sitting between them. The CDR3 loop is CATSYSGANVLTF. DNA of the CDR3: TGTGCCACCAGTTACTCTGGGGCCAACGTCCTGACTTTC.

The V and J genes are TRBV4-2 and TRBJ2-7; TRBD1 matches 7 bases. This CDR3 spans 13 amino acids. CDR1 and CDR2 (germline): LGHNA, YNFKEQ. Germline trimming cut 4 bases from V and 6 bases from J; bases unmatched to any gene: 6. The CDR3 protein is CASSPGPGGEQYF. CDR3 DNA: TGTGCCAGCAGCCCCGGGCCAGGGGGCGAGCAGTACTTC.

This clonotype was seen repeatedly, ten times or more. The rearrangement uses TRBV7-9 and TRBJ1-2; D might be TRBD1 (5 bases). CDR1 and CDR2 (germline): SEHNR, FQNEAQ (reference sequence). The V and J ends lost 6 bases and 2 bases respectively, with 16 bases between them. The CDR3 contains 15 residues. CDR3: CASSFRDQGNYGYTF. The DNA of the CDR3 is TGTGCCAGCAGTTTCCGAGACCAGGGCAACTATGGCTACACCTTC.

This clonotype was picked up many times. The rearrangement links TRBV14 to TRBJ2-7, with TRBD2 matching over 10 bases. Germline V gene data show CDR1 as SGHDN and CDR2 as FVKESK. The CDR3 loop spans 16 amino acids. V trimming: 4 bases; J trimming: 2 bases; junction bases outside the gene matches: 8. The CDR3 protein is CASSRDRLAGTYEQYF. The CDR3 DNA follows: TGTGCCAGCAGCCGTGACCGACTAGCGGGTACCTACGAGCAGTACTTC.

The chain recombines TRBV7-8 with TRBJ1-1, with a weak D call TRBD1 (5 bases). The CDR3 totals 14 residues. V was cut by 5 bases and J by 4 bases, with 14 bases left in between. The germline CDR1 and CDR2 sequences are SGHVS and FQNEAQ. The CDR3 nucleotides are TGTGCCAGCAGCCCTTGGGGGTCATTCACTGAAGCTTTCTTT. It encodes CASSPWGSFTEAFF.

This chain uses TRBV29-1 with TRBJ2-2, with 8 nucleotides matching TRBD2. CDR1 is SQVTM and CDR2 is ANQGSEA in the germline V gene. The J segment lost 0 bases and the V segment lost 3 bases, leaving 3 bases of the junction unmatched. The CDR3 extends over 15 amino acids. The CDR3 spells CSVELAGTNTGELFF. CDR3 in DNA: TGCAGCGTTGAGTTAGCGGGGACGAACACCGGGGAGCTGTTTTTT.

The rearrangement uses TRBV20-1 and TRBJ2-2, with no clear D. The CDR3 has 14 residues. V was pared by 0 bases and J by 5 bases, with 10 bases between. The germline V gene encodes CDR1 DFQATT and CDR2 SNEGSKA (reference sequence). The CDR3 here is CSARDLRVTGELFF. As DNA, the CDR3 is TGCAGTGCTAGAGATCTGCGAGTAACCGGGGAGCTGTTTTTT.

The chain employs TRBV7-9 and TRBJ1-4; D not certain. This CDR3 has 15 amino acids. V lost 6 bases and J 0 bases, leaving 11 bases between the germline ends. Per germline, CDR1 SEHNR and CDR2 FQNEAQ (reference sequence). The DNA of the CDR3 is TGTGCCAGCAGTGATGTACCTGCAACTAATGAAAAACTGTTTTTT. Amino acids: CASSDVPATNEKLFF.

The sample holds a few counts of this clonotype. This chain links TRBV7-9 with TRBJ2-3, with D maybe TRBD1 (6 bases). Germline assignment: CDR1 SEHNR and CDR2 FQNEAQ (reference sequence). V was shortened by 1 base and J by 3 bases, with 17 bases between the two germline ends. CDR3 size: 17 residues. The CDR3 DNA reads TGTGCCAGCAGCTTAGGGGCCCTGACAGGAAGAACAGATACGCAGTATTTT. Amino acids: CASSLGALTGRTDTQYF.

This clonotype has just a few counts. This chain joins TRBV6-2 or TRBV6-3 and TRBJ2-7; 11 positions agree with TRBD1. V trimming: 7 bases; J trimming: 3 bases; junction bases outside the gene matches: 5. Germline CDR1 is MNHEY and CDR2 is SVGEGT. This CDR3 spans 14 amino acids. DNA for the CDR3: TGTGCCAGCACGCGGGACAGGGGGAGCTACGAGCAGTACTTC. Translating it yields CASTRDRGSYEQYF.

The V and J genes are TRBV10-3 and TRBJ2-5; 7 nucleotides agree with TRBD2. CDR3 length equals 13 residues. J lost 2 bases, V lost 6 bases, and 3 bases had no gene match. Germline CDR1 reads ENHRY; CDR2 reads SYGVKD. The chain's CDR3 is CAISPSGQETQYF. CDR3 sequence (DNA): TGTGCCATCAGCCCTAGCGGACAAGAGACCCAGTACTTC.